Given below is one T cell receptor (beta chain) in context. The data were obtained in a study of blood T cell repertoires in COVID-19. Study-level background: Specimens from acute and convalescent COVID-19 originated in the United States, Italy and Spain. T cells, B-cell-depleted T cells, or PBMCs supplied cDNA or gDNA.

The V end lost 3 bases, the J end lost 0 bases, and 6 bases lay between the germline ends. Germline V lookup: CDR1 SGDLS, CDR2 YYNGEE. The CDR3 loop spans 13 amino acids. In the original workflow: How many nucleated cells were present was estimated from reference gene primer amplification. Using immunoSEQ multiplex PCR, the repertoire was profiled, and TCRdb retains in-frame clones only, with some absent. The DNA was the basis for D and trimming; V, J and clone size are from that table. This table holds roughly 150,000 clones, around 77% found once. V is TRBV9 and J is TRBJ1-1, with unresolved D. The clonotype originates from a man between 65 and 79 years old with acute or convalescent COVID-19. Sequencing used peripheral blood. The CDR3 DNA reads as TGTGCCAGCAGCGAACGGTTGAACACTGAAGCTTTCTTT. This codes for CASSERLNTEAFF.